The rows below give T cell receptor beta chains drawn from one sample of a study of regulatory T cells in long-lasting Graves disease. Using its own MiXCR run on the multiplex PCR reads, TCRdb lists one record per CDR3 protein. The sample carries just over 600,000 distinct CDR3 sequences, roughly 15% recorded once. These records were also assigned to another study, of T cells in Graves' hyperthyroidism and ophthalmopathy.

The sample here was peripheral blood mononuclear cells (PBMCs), taken at new diagnosis, from a patient treated with antithyroid drugs. Receptor source: a woman in her twenties or thirties with Graves disease. CDR3s include the opening cysteine and the closing phenylalanine or tryptophan. D genes are given only for firm matches. The size of a clone is reported for some rows only, either as once, few or many, or as a class for expanded clones.

J gene | V gene | D gene | clone size | CDR3 protein | CDR3 DNA
TRBJ2-1 | TRBV5-1 | NA | few | CASSVQEGTSYNEQFF | TGCGCCAGCAGCGTCCAGGAGGGAACTTCCTACAATGAGCAGTTCTTC
TRBJ1-5 | TRBV5-6 | NA | many | CASSGGLANQPQHF | TGTGCCAGCAGCGGGGGTTTAGCGAATCAGCCCCAGCATTTT
TRBJ1-1 | TRBV6-5 | NA | many | CASSSPRDKNTEAFF | TGTGCCAGCAGTTCCCCCCGGGACAAGAACACTGAAGCTTTCTTT
TRBJ2-3 | TRBV20-1 | NA | few | CSARDPTDTQYF | TGCAGTGCTAGAGACCCAACAGATACGCAGTATTTT
TRBJ2-7 | TRBV25-1 | NA | many | CASSVGKVPGRHEQYF | TGTGCCAGCAGTGTCGGAAAGGTACCGGGTCGACACGAGCAGTACTTC
TRBJ2-7 | TRBV18 | NA | NA | CASSAQDTHSGEQYF | TGTGCCAGCTCAGCTCAGGACACTCATTCGGGAGAACAGTACTTC
TRBJ2-1 | TRBV20-1 | TRBD2 | NA | CSARGGRTYNEQFF | TGCAGTGCTAGAGGCGGGAGGACCTACAATGAGCAGTTCTTC
TRBJ2-2 | TRBV7-7 | NA | NA | CASSLDTGFWGELFF | TGTGCTAGCAGCTTAGATACAGGATTCTGGGGGGAGCTGTTTTTT
TRBJ2-7 | TRBV29-1 | TRBD2 | many | CSVGWRENYEQYF | TGCAGCGTTGGGTGGCGGGAGAACTACGAGCAGTACTTC
TRBJ1-4 | TRBV2 | NA | many | CASNQGLTNEKLFF | TGTGCCAGCAACCAGGGTCTAACTAATGAAAAACTGTTTTTT
TRBJ1-5 | TRBV18 | NA | many | CASSPLEGSNQPQHF | TGTGCCAGCTCACCACTCGAAGGGAGCAATCAGCCCCAGCATTTT
TRBJ1-1 | TRBV7-8 | NA | many | CASSPRGWANTEAFF | TGTGCCAGCAGCCCCCGAGGATGGGCAAACACTGAAGCTTTCTTT
TRBJ1-2 | TRBV29-1 | TRBD1 | NA | CSVEEQGWGGYTF | TGCAGCGTTGAAGAACAGGGGTGGGGTGGCTACACCTTC
TRBJ2-7 | TRBV5-1 | NA | many | CASSLDSSSSYEQYF | TGCGCCAGCAGCTTGGATAGTTCTAGCTCCTACGAGCAGTACTTC
TRBJ1-5 | TRBV7-8 | TRBD1 | few | CASSTQQGAGGNQPQHF | TGTGCCAGCAGCACTCAACAGGGGGCGGGGGGCAATCAGCCCCAGCATTTT
TRBJ2-4 | TRBV7-9 | NA | many | CASSREGVKHIQYF | TGTGCCAGCAGCCGAGAGGGAGTTAAACACATTCAGTACTTC